Listed below are T cell receptor beta chains from one sample, sequenced in a study of blood T cell repertoires in COVID-19. The repertoire was sequenced with immunoSEQ multiplex PCR; TCRdb's copy has only in-frame clones and lacks some. This sample has around 80,000 clones, with around 82% found just once. The sample comprised peripheral blood. The receptors come from a man aged 55 to 70 with acute or convalescent COVID-19. Each CDR3 is given with its conserved first and last residue. The order of the fields is J gene, V gene, clone size, D gene, CDR3 DNA, CDR3 protein. A D gene is named only where the DNA matches it firmly. The size of a clone is reported for some rows only, either as once, few or many, or as a class for expanded clones.

TRBJ1-4 | TRBV5-1 | NA | TRBD1 | TGCGCCAGCAGCTGGGGACAGCTGGGCGAAAAACTGTTTTTT | CASSWGQLGEKLFF
TRBJ1-1 | TRBV3-1/TRBV3-2 | NA | NA | TGTGCCAGCAGCCAAGATCAGGGCCAGGGAGCTTTCTTT | CASSQDQGQGAFF
TRBJ2-5 | TRBV5-4 | NA | NA | TGTGCCAGCAGCTTGGGGGGGGGCCCTGGGCAAGAGACCCAGTACTTC | CASSLGGGPGQETQYF
TRBJ1-3 | TRBV7-9 | NA | NA | TGTGCCCATGGGGGGGATGGCTCTGGAAACACCATATATTTT | CAHGGDGSGNTIYF
TRBJ1-5 | TRBV2 | many | NA | TGTGCCAGCCGACAGTTTGGCAATCAGCCCCAGCATTTT | CASRQFGNQPQHF
TRBJ2-1 | TRBV5-6 | NA | TRBD1 | TGTGCCAGCAGCTTGGGGACAGGGTACAATGAGCAGTTCTTC | CASSLGTGYNEQFF
TRBJ2-3 | TRBV2 | NA | TRBD1 | TGTGCCAGCGGACAGGGTCGTGGCGGCACAGATACGCAGTATTTT | CASGQGRGGTDTQYF
TRBJ2-1 | TRBV11-2 | NA | TRBD2 | TGTGCCAGCAGCCCCGGACTAGCGGGAGGAGGAAATGAGCAGTTCTTC | CASSPGLAGGGNEQFF
TRBJ2-3 | TRBV6-5 | NA | NA | TGTGCCAGCAGCCAAAGGGACCCAGGGGCAGATACGCAGTATTTT | CASSQRDPGADTQYF
TRBJ2-1 | TRBV7-2 | NA | TRBD1 | TGTGCCAGCAGCCAAAGACAGGGGTGGGGCAATGAGCAGTTCTTC | CASSQRQGWGNEQFF
TRBJ1-5 | TRBV15 | NA | NA | TGTGCCACCAGCTACTCTACCGACAGCTCTCAGCCCCAGCATTTT | CATSYSTDSSQPQHF
TRBJ2-1 | TRBV27 | NA | NA | TGTGCCAGCAGTACAATTTTAGCCACCACCCCTAAATACAATGAGCAGTTCTTC | CASSTILATTPKYNEQFF
TRBJ1-5 | TRBV6-6 | NA | NA | TGTGCCAGCAGTACAACAGGGTGGGGGCAGCCCCAGCATTTT | CASSTTGWGQPQHF
TRBJ2-2 | TRBV5-1 | NA | TRBD2 | TGCGCCAGCAGCTGGACTAGGGACACCGGGGAGCTGTTTTTT | CASSWTRDTGELFF
TRBJ2-1 | TRBV18 | NA | NA | TGTGCCAGCTCACCGACGGAGATCCAGTTCTTC | CASSPTEIQFF
TRBJ2-7 | TRBV7-2 | NA | NA | TGTGCCAGCAGCTTAGTCGGGGGTGGGGAGCAGTACTTC | CASSLVGGGEQYF
TRBJ2-5 | TRBV4-1 | NA | TRBD2 | TGCGCCAGCAGCCAAGCCGGGACTAGCGGGAGAGAGACCCAGTACTTC | CASSQAGTSGRETQYF
TRBJ1-2 | TRBV9 | NA | NA | TGTGCCAGCAGCGCCAACTCCGGGGAGCATGGCTACACCTTC | CASSANSGEHGYTF
TRBJ1-1 | TRBV4-1 | NA | NA | TGCGCCAGCAGCCAAGCGGCAGGGTCAACTGAAGCTTTCTTT | CASSQAAGSTEAFF
TRBJ1-5 | TRBV7-2 | NA | NA | TGTGCCAGCACGGGTAAAGAGGATCAGCCCCAGCATTTT | CASTGKEDQPQHF
TRBJ1-1 | TRBV6-5 | NA | TRBD1 | TGTGCCAGCAGTTACTCGGGACAGGGCCGCACTGAAGCTTTCTTT | CASSYSGQGRTEAFF